A single sample is the source of the 19 T cell receptor beta chains below, sequenced in a study of blood T cell repertoires in COVID-19 (dated by TCRdb to between 2020 and 2021). Library method: the immunoSEQ multiplex PCR assay. As stored in TCRdb, this immuneACCESS dataset retains in-frame rearrangements with V and J assigned. A fraction of the clones does not appear; measured against another copy, unresolved V genes explain less than half of the discrepancy, and the remainder lacks a known reason. This sample comprises 90,000 to 140,000 clones, approximately 80% of them detected only once. The ten largest clonotypes hold 15% of the sample. The specimen was peripheral blood. The origin of the receptors is a woman of 80 years or more with acute or convalescent COVID-19.

This CDR3 is CASSPRGSNQPQHF. The DNA of the CDR3 is TGTGCCAGCAGTCCCCGGGGGAGCAATCAGCCCCAGCATTTT. J is TRBJ1-5 and V is TRBV4-2; tentative D call: TRBD1 (5 bases). V lost 6 bases and J lost 1, with 10 bases in between. CDR1 is LGHNA, CDR2 YNFKEQ, per germline. The CDR3 consists of 14 residues.

The chain joins TRBV5-1 to TRBJ2-1; 7 positions agree with TRBD2. CDR1 and CDR2 from the germline V gene are SGHRS and YFSETQ. The V segment lost 0 bases and the J segment 2 bases; nucleotides outside the gene matches: 5. CDR3 length: 16 amino acids. CDR3 sequence reads: CASSLVGGGTYNEQFF. The CDR3 nucleotides read TGCGCCAGCAGCTTGGTCGGCGGGGGAACCTACAATGAGCAGTTCTTC. The entire variable domain, with the rest obtained from reference TRBV5-1 and TRBJ2-1, is as follows: KAGVTQTPRYLIKTRGQQVTLSCSPISGHRSVSWYQQTPGQGLQFLFEYFSETQRNKGNFPGRFSGRQFSNSRSEMNVSTLELGDSALYLCASSLVGGGTYNEQFFGPGTRLTVL.

As DNA, the CDR3 is TGCGCCAGCAGCTTATCCTCGGAGACCCAGTACTTC. This sequence encodes CASSLSSETQYF. The chain has TRBV5-1 and TRBJ2-5; D uncertain. Germline V gene lookup returns CDR1 SGHRS and CDR2 YFSETQ. CDR3 size: 12 residues. Trimming took off 2 bases at V and 5 bases at J, with 7 bases between the two ends.

This sequence joins TRBV30 and TRBJ2-5, with TRBD1 identical over 7 bases. Looked up from germline, CDR1 is GTSNPN and CDR2 is SVGIG (reference sequence). The length of the CDR3 is 12 residues. V lost 2 bases to trimming and J lost 3 bases; unmatched junction nucleotides: 0. The CDR3 here is CAWSTGEETQYF. The DNA of the CDR3 is TGTGCCTGGAGTACAGGGGAAGAGACCCAGTACTTC.

J is TRBJ2-7 and V is TRBV5-1; TRBD2 matches at 9 bases. The V gene's germline CDR1 is SGHRS and CDR2 YFSETQ. V gave up 2 bases and J gave up 0 bases; unmatched junction bases: 3. The CDR3 contains 15 residues. The CDR3 DNA follows: TGCGCCAGCAGCTTCCTAGCGGGGAGCTCCTACGAGCAGTACTTC. The encoded protein is CASSFLAGSSYEQYF. Filled out from reference TRBV5-1 and TRBJ2-7, the complete variable domain reads KAGVTQTPRYLIKTRGQQVTLSCSPISGHRSVSWYQQTPGQGLQFLFEYFSETQRNKGNFPGRFSGRQFSNSRSEMNVSTLELGDSALYLCASSFLAGSSYEQYFGPGTRLTVT.

This clone has only a few counts. J is TRBJ2-7 and V is TRBV29-1, with D perhaps TRBD2 (5 bases). CDR1 and CDR2 (germline): SQVTM, ANQGSEA. The CDR3 consists of 13 residues. With 4 bases removed from V and 0 bases from J, the gap between germline ends came to 10 bases. The CDR3 protein is CSVGEGSSYEQYF. The CDR3 DNA follows: TGCAGCGTTGGAGAGGGCAGCTCCTACGAGCAGTACTTC.

Written as DNA, the CDR3 is TGTGCCATCAAAGGGACAGCGACCTACAATGAGCAGTTCTTC. Its protein is CAIKGTATYNEQFF. The V call is TRBV10-3, the J call TRBJ2-1, with TRBD1 matching 7 bases. Trimming removed 7 bases from V and 2 bases from J; junction bases left unmatched: 5. This CDR3 is 14 amino acids long. Per the germline V gene, CDR1 is ENHRY and CDR2 is SYGVKD.

This chain links TRBV7-8 with TRBJ2-2; tentative D call: TRBD1 (6 bases). Germline V gene sequence: CDR1 SGHVS, CDR2 FQNEAQ. The CDR3 length is 15 residues. Trimming took off 4 bases at V and 2 bases at J, with 11 bases between the two ends. DNA of the CDR3: TGTGCCAGCAGCTCTAACAGGGCTAACACCGGGGAGCTGTTTTTT. Translation gives CASSSNRANTGELFF.

This clone was counted between two and nine times. J is TRBJ1-1 and V is TRBV11-2; perhaps TRBD1 as D (6 bases). Trimming took 2 bases from V and 5 from J, leaving 15 bases between them. This CDR3 region has 15 residues. Germline V gene lookup returns CDR1 SGHAT and CDR2 FQNNGV. The CDR3 spells CASSLRGGAWTEAFF. The CDR3 region has the DNA TGTGCCAGCAGCTTAAGGGGGGGGGCGTGGACTGAAGCTTTCTTT.

The chain recombines TRBV2 with TRBJ1-1, with TRBD1 matching over 7 bases. The CDR3 runs to 13 residues. Germline CDR1 and CDR2: SNHLY and FYNNEI. V dropped 8 bases and J dropped 1; count of bases not matched to a gene: 4. CDR3 sequence reads: CASLGDRNTEAFF. Written as DNA, the CDR3 is TGTGCCAGCCTAGGGGACAGGAACACTGAAGCTTTCTTT.

The rearrangement joins TRBV27 to TRBJ2-2; 7 bases match TRBD1. The junction had 11 bases not matched to a gene; V was cut back by 5 bases and J by 5 bases. The germline V gene has CDR1 MNHEY and CDR2 SMNVEV (reference sequence). This CDR3 region has 16 residues. The CDR3 protein is CASSPTGSKRTGELFF. For the CDR3, the DNA is TGTGCCAGCAGTCCGACAGGGTCAAAAAGGACCGGGGAGCTGTTTTTT.

The chain has TRBV3-1 (or the pseudogene TRBV3-2) and TRBJ1-2; 7 bases are shared with TRBD1. The CDR3 covers 14 residues. Per the germline V gene, CDR1 is LGHDT and CDR2 is YNNKEL (reference sequence). Trimming cost V 4 bases and J 5 bases; bases outside gene matches: 7. Here the CDR3 reads CASSPTGEVYGYTF. CDR3 in DNA: TGTGCCAGCAGCCCCACAGGGGAAGTTTATGGCTACACCTTC.

The table lists this clone with a few counts. The rearrangement uses TRBV28 and TRBJ2-2; TRBD1 is a possible D gene (5 bases). The CDR3 extends over 13 amino acids. The germline V and J ends were trimmed by 4 bases and 7 bases, with 10 bases remaining between them. Germline V CDR1 and CDR2: MDHEN, SYDVKM. CDR3 nucleotide sequence: TGTGCCAGCAGTTCAAGACAGCACGGGGAGCTGTTTTTT. This translates into CASSSRQHGELFF.

The chain employs TRBV5-1 and TRBJ1-6; D gene uncertain. V lost 4 bases and J lost 3, with 11 bases in between. There are 15 residues in the CDR3. In germline, CDR1 is SGHRS, CDR2 YFSETQ. This chain's CDR3 is CASSNPGVYNSPLHF. CDR3 DNA sequence: TGCGCCAGCAGCAACCCAGGCGTCTATAATTCACCCCTCCACTTT.

V usage is TRBV25-1 and J usage is TRBJ1-2, with no clear D. This CDR3 region has 12 residues. V was trimmed by 4 bases and J by 5 bases, leaving 8 bases between them. In germline, CDR1 is MGHDK, CDR2 SYGVNS. The chain's CDR3 is CASSGRAYGYTF. Here the CDR3 DNA reads TGTGCCAGCAGTGGGAGGGCGTATGGCTACACCTTC.

The J gene is TRBJ1-5, the V gene TRBV18; tentatively, D is TRBD1 (6 bases). Germline V CDR1 and CDR2: KGHSH, LQKENI. This CDR3 has 14 amino acids. Between the trimmed V and J ends, which lost 4 bases and 4 bases, there was a span of 11 bases. CDR3 sequence reads: CASSLQQGNQPQHF. CDR3 nucleotides: TGTGCCAGCTCACTTCAACAGGGAAATCAGCCCCAGCATTTT.

The chain joins TRBV5-1 to TRBJ1-1; D perhaps matches TRBD1 (6 bases). CDR1 is SGHRS and CDR2 is YFSETQ in the germline V gene. Trimming took off 4 bases at V and 6 bases at J, with 22 bases between the two ends. The CDR3 totals 16 residues. The CDR3 nucleotides are TGCGCCAGCAGCCTCCCCGGGCGGGGGGCATCGGCTGAAGCTTTCTTT. As protein: CASSLPGRGASAEAFF.

The rearrangement links TRBV29-1 to TRBJ2-3; TRBD1 agrees at 11 bases. This CDR3 is built from 14 residues. The V and J ends lost 3 bases and 6 bases, in that order; junction bases with no gene match: 5. Germline assignment: CDR1 SQVTM and CDR2 ANQGSEA. CDR3 bases: TGCAGCGTTGACCGGACAGGGGGCGTTGATACGCAGTATTTT. Translating gives CSVDRTGGVDTQYF.

This rearrangement joins TRBV4-1 to TRBJ1-5; no reliable D call. Trimming pared 3 bases from V and 2 bases from J, leaving 11 bases between. Germline V gene data show CDR1 as MGHRA and CDR2 as YSYEKL. The CDR3 consists of 15 residues. CDR3 region: CASSHPGLGNQPQHF. In nucleotides, the CDR3 is TGCGCCAGCAGCCATCCGGGTTTAGGCAATCAGCCCCAGCATTTT.